Sequencing of this T cell receptor beta chain was carried out in a study of CD8 T cells in ankylosing spondylitis. TCRdb called the 5' RACE reads again in MiXCR, with one record for every CDR3 protein. The sample records approximately 520,000 distinct CDR3 sequences, approximately 5.3% being singletons. Trimming at V came to 0 bases and at J to 4 bases, leaving 4 bases not matched to a gene. This CDR3 contains 16 residues. The V gene's germline CDR1 is MNHEY and CDR2 SVGAGI. Study outcomes and limitations: Disease-linked clones, CD8+, were relatively rare in peripheral blood. Roughly 8 highly homologous variants made up a TCR beta motif that seemed to typify ankylosing spondylitis blood. Prior literature has documented some motif variants in synovial fluid and blood from reactive arthritis. According to the report, clones linked to the disease were significantly enriched in matched synovial fluid samples taken from ankylosing spondylitis patients.

This clonotype was seen ten or more times. The antigen remains undetermined. This receptor was taken from a male donor with ankylosing spondylitis. Sequencing was carried out using blood, either unsorted or a sorted T cell fraction (not recorded which). The chain combines TRBV6-5 with TRBJ2-1, with 9 bases that match TRBD2. The CDR3 reads CASSYSGTSRYNEQFF. Here the CDR3 DNA reads TGTGCCAGCAGTTACTCCGGGACTAGCAGATACAATGAGCAGTTCTTC.